Following are 28 T cell receptor beta chains from one sample sequenced in a study of OX40 agonist ivuxolimab in advanced cancers. The data were produced by immunoSEQ multiplex PCR, yet TCRdb's version contains in-frame clones alone and is incomplete. Found here are some 60,000 clones, about 90% of them singletons; the top ten hold roughly 13%. This sample comprised CD4+ or CD8+ T cells sorted from blood, obtained in a trial of the OX40 agonist ivuxolimab. These receptor sequences come from an adult with an advanced solid tumor such as melanoma, head and neck, liver or kidney cancer.

The V call is TRBV5-1, the J call TRBJ1-4, with a weak D call TRBD1 (5 bases). Germline values: CDR1 SGHRS, CDR2 YFSETQ. The CDR3 is 14 residues long. Trimming removed 6 bases at V and 5 bases at J, with 14 bases between. The CDR3 loop is CASTIYGGNEKLFF. The CDR3 nucleotides read TGCGCCAGCACGATTTATGGGGGGAATGAAAAACTGTTTTTT.

This clone was detected once. The chain combines TRBV19 with TRBJ1-5; 8 positions match TRBD1. This CDR3 region has 15 residues. The germline gives CDR1 LNHDA, CDR2 SQIVND (reference sequence). Germline trimming cut 6 bases from V and 4 bases from J; bases unmatched to any gene: 8. The CDR3, as DNA: TGTGCCAGTAGAGACAGGGGCGGCGGAAATCAGCCCCAGCATTTT. Its protein is CASRDRGGGNQPQHF. Looking up the rest from reference TRBV19 and TRBJ1-5 gives the full variable domain: DGGITQSPKYLFRKEGQNVTLSCEQNLNHDAMYWYRQDPGQGLRLIYYSQIVNDFQKGDIAEGYSVSREKKESFPLTVTSAQKNPTAFYLCASRDRGGGNQPQHFGDGTRLSIL.

This chain uses TRBV6-5 with TRBJ2-5, with D perhaps TRBD2 (6 bases). V lost 8 bases to trimming and J lost 0 bases, with 7 bases between them. Germline CDR1 reads MNHEY; CDR2 reads SVGAGI. This CDR3 is 12 amino acids long. CDR3 sequence (DNA): TGTGCCAGCCGCGGGAACCAAGAGACCCAGTACTTC. Translated, it gives CASRGNQETQYF.

The chain recombines TRBV28 with TRBJ1-5; D remains unclear. The CDR3 is made up of 14 amino acids. V was shortened by 6 bases and J by 0 bases, with 9 bases between the two germline ends. Looked up from germline, CDR1 is MDHEN and CDR2 is SYDVKM. The CDR3 loop reads CASRMPDSNQPQHF. DNA for the CDR3: TGTGCCAGCAGGATGCCTGATAGCAATCAGCCCCAGCATTTT.

The rearrangement uses TRBV7-2 and TRBJ2-6, with a weak D call TRBD2 (5 bases). Trimming took off 5 bases at V and 0 bases at J, with 11 bases between the two ends. The CDR3 totals 16 residues. The germline gives CDR1 SGHTA, CDR2 FQGNSA. CDR3 loop: CASSLRVLSGANVLTF. DNA for the CDR3: TGTGCCAGCAGCCTGCGGGTCCTCTCTGGGGCCAACGTCCTGACTTTC. The full variable domain, rest sourced from reference TRBV7-2 and TRBJ2-6, is GAGVSQSPSNKVTEKGKDVELRCDPISGHTALYWYRQSLGQGLEFLIYFQGNSAPDKSGLPSDRFSAERTGGSVSTLTIQRTQQEDSAVYLCASSLRVLSGANVLTFGAGSRLTVL.

V and J are TRBV29-1 and TRBJ2-3; D gene uncertain. The CDR3 runs to 14 residues. The germline V gene has CDR1 SQVTM and CDR2 ANQGSEA. The ends were cut back, 5 bases at V and 0 bases at J, with 12 bases in the middle. The CDR3 DNA follows: TGCAGCGTTTTTCTTGGCTTAAGCACAGATACGCAGTATTTT. It translates to CSVFLGLSTDTQYF.

The chain links TRBV9 to TRBJ2-7, with 11 bases lining up with TRBD2. The CDR3 has 15 amino acids. Germline CDR1 SGDLS, CDR2 YYNGEE. V lost 0 bases to trimming and J lost 3 bases; unmatched junction nucleotides: 2. The CDR3 nucleotides are TGTGCCAGCAGCGTAGGGACTAGCGGGTACTACGAGCAGTACTTC. Encoded protein: CASSVGTSGYYEQYF.

J is TRBJ2-3 and V is TRBV5-1; maybe TRBD2 (6 bases). Trimming pared 2 bases from V and 0 bases from J, leaving 10 bases between. CDR3 length: 15 amino acids. CDR1 SGHRS and CDR2 YFSETQ come from the germline V gene. The CDR3 sequence: CASSFMAGSTDTQYF. The CDR3 bases are TGCGCCAGCAGCTTTATGGCGGGAAGCACAGATACGCAGTATTTT.

The V call is TRBV4-1, the J call TRBJ2-7, with D hard to call. Per germline, CDR1 MGHRA and CDR2 YSYEKL. V was clipped by 0 bases and J by 7 bases, with 13 bases between them. The CDR3 consists of 14 residues. In nucleotides, the CDR3 is TGCGCCAGCAGCCAAGATCCAGGCTCTAGGGAGCAGTACTTC. Protein sequence: CASSQDPGSREQYF.

J is TRBJ1-2 and V is TRBV19; weak D call: TRBD1 (5 bases). Germline CDR1 and CDR2: LNHDA and SQIVND (reference sequence). Trimming removed 6 bases from V and 2 bases from J, with 13 bases in between. The CDR3 extends over 14 amino acids. The CDR3 protein is CASSDRGLNYGYTF. The CDR3 DNA sequence: TGTGCCAGTAGCGACAGAGGACTCAACTATGGCTACACCTTC.

The V gene is TRBV7-2, the J gene TRBJ2-7, with TRBD1 identical over 7 bases. The CDR3 loop spans 14 amino acids. Germline lookup yields CDR1 SGHTA and CDR2 FQGNSA. V shed 1 base and J 4 bases; nucleotides not matched to a gene: 4. The CDR3 loop reads CASSLGSGGYEQYF. DNA for the CDR3: TGTGCCAGCAGCTTAGGATCAGGGGGATACGAGCAGTACTTC. Supplemented by reference TRBV7-2 and TRBJ2-7, the full variable domain reads GAGVSQSPSNKVTEKGKDVELRCDPISGHTALYWYRQSLGQGLEFLIYFQGNSAPDKSGLPSDRFSAERTGGSVSTLTIQRTQQEDSAVYLCASSLGSGGYEQYFGPGTRLTVT.

The chain links TRBV4-3 to TRBJ1-2; 7 bases fit TRBD1. After removal of 0 bases from V and 1 base from J, the junction contained 5 bases not matched to a gene. Germline CDR1 and CDR2: LGHNA and YSLEER. This CDR3 region has 16 residues. The CDR3 bases are TGCGCCAGCAGCCAAGAGTCTGCAGGGGGTAACTATGGCTACACCTTC. Translating gives CASSQESAGGNYGYTF.

The chain employs TRBV7-6 and TRBJ2-5; tentative D call: TRBD2 (5 bases). The germline CDR1 and CDR2 sequences are SGHVS and FNYEAQ. The ends were cut back, 7 bases at V and 7 bases at J, with 19 bases in the middle. This CDR3 has 14 amino acids. The CDR3: CASTPAGSEGTQYF. The CDR3 DNA reads TGTGCCAGCACCCCGGCCGGTAGCGAGGGGACCCAGTACTTC.

This clone was counted a single time. The CDR3 DNA follows: TGCAGCGTCGCACTCAGGGGAACTGGAAACACCATATATTTT. The encoded protein is CSVALRGTGNTIYF. V and J are TRBV29-1 and TRBJ1-3; D is perhaps TRBD1 (6 bases). The germline V gene encodes CDR1 SQVTM and CDR2 ANQGSEA. Between the trimmed V and J ends, which lost 6 bases and 2 bases, there was a span of 14 bases. The CDR3 has 14 residues.

The chain is built from TRBV15 and TRBJ1-3; no clear D. The V gene's germline CDR1 is LNHNV and CDR2 YYDKDF (reference sequence). This CDR3 has 16 amino acids. V was cut by 0 bases and J by 0 bases, with 9 bases left in between. CDR3 nucleotide sequence: TGTGCCACCAGCAGAGACGGAGCCTTCTCTGGAAACACCATATATTTT. Its protein is CATSRDGAFSGNTIYF.

The rearrangement uses TRBV4-1 and TRBJ2-3; the match to TRBD2 covers 7 bases. The CDR3 totals 16 residues. CDR1 is MGHRA and CDR2 is YSYEKL in the germline V gene. The V gene end was trimmed by 3 bases and the J gene end by 0 bases; junction bases not matched to a gene: 6. CDR3 nucleotide sequence: TGCGCCAGCAGCCACCCGTTGGGAGGGAGCACAGATACGCAGTATTTT. Translating gives CASSHPLGGSTDTQYF.

This clone was recorded a few times. The V gene is TRBV19, the J gene TRBJ1-5; D not certain. CDR1 and CDR2 (germline): LNHDA, SQIVND (reference sequence). Trimming left V 6 bases short and J 9 bases short, with 9 bases between. The CDR3 extends over 11 amino acids. The CDR3 protein is CASSQEGPQHF. The CDR3 DNA sequence: TGTGCCAGTAGCCAAGAGGGGCCCCAGCATTTT.

This chain uses TRBV5-4 with TRBJ1-2; tentative D call: TRBD1 (5 bases). Deletions cut 4 bases from V and 4 bases from J, with 11 bases between. CDR1 and CDR2 from the germline V gene are SGHNT and YYREEE (reference sequence). The CDR3 runs to 13 residues. The CDR3 reads CASSLRDGYGYTF. The CDR3 DNA sequence: TGTGCCAGCAGCCTTCGGGACGGCTATGGCTACACCTTC. The variable domain in full, completed from reference TRBV5-4 and TRBJ1-2, reads ETGVTQSPTHLIKTRGQQVTLRCSSQSGHNTVSWYQQALGQGPQFIFQYYREEENGRGNFPPRFSGLQFPNYSSELNVNALELDDSALYLCASSLRDGYGYTFGSGTRLTVV.

The chain has TRBV15 and TRBJ2-5; no clear D gene. This CDR3 has 11 residues. CDR1 and CDR2 (germline): LNHNV, YYDKDF (reference sequence). Trimming stripped 2 bases from V and 3 bases from J, with 1 base between. As DNA, the CDR3 is TGTGCCACCAGCAGAAAAGAGACCCAGTACTTC. Translation: CATSRKETQYF.

This chain uses TRBV5-6 with TRBJ2-3; 7 nucleotides agree with TRBD1. Germline assignment: CDR1 SGHDT and CDR2 YYEEEE. The junction had 13 bases not matched to a gene; V was cut back by 2 bases and J by 1 base. The CDR3 consists of 18 residues. The CDR3 reads CASSLRGNRGRGTDTQYF. The CDR3 nucleotides are TGTGCCAGCAGCTTAAGGGGCAACAGGGGAAGGGGCACAGATACGCAGTATTTT.

The chain employs TRBV9 and TRBJ2-1, with 10 bases aligning to TRBD1. Germline CDR1 reads SGDLS; CDR2 reads YYNGEE. V was pared by 2 bases and J by 3 bases, with 2 bases of the junction left unmatched. CDR3 length: 15 amino acids. The CDR3 spells CASSVRDRGYNEQFF. The CDR3 DNA sequence: TGTGCCAGCAGCGTTCGGGACAGGGGCTACAATGAGCAGTTCTTC.

This clone appeared a single time. The chain links TRBV7-2 to TRBJ1-4; no reliable D call. V was clipped by 4 bases and J by 0 bases, with 9 bases between them. The V gene's germline CDR1 is SGHTA and CDR2 FQGNSA. The CDR3 extends over 15 amino acids. In nucleotides, the CDR3 is TGTGCCAGCAGCTGGAGTGTAGCAACTAATGAAAAACTGTTTTTT. It yields the protein CASSWSVATNEKLFF.

The chain uses TRBV6-1 and TRBJ2-7, with D maybe TRBD1 (5 bases). V shed 1 base and J shed 2 bases, with 6 bases lying between them. Germline CDR1 and CDR2: MNHNS and SASEGT. The CDR3 contains 13 residues. CDR3 DNA sequence: TGTGCCAGCAGTGAAGTCAGGGCCTACGAGCAGTACTTC. Amino acids: CASSEVRAYEQYF.

The J gene is TRBJ1-4, the V gene TRBV21-1. TRBV21-1 is noted as a pseudogene. The CDR3 is 15 amino acids. The CDR3 loop reads CASSKVGPRYEKLFF. The CDR3 DNA reads as TGTGCCAGCAGCAAAGTGGGACCGAGGTATGAAAAACTGTTTTTT.

The chain carries TRBV4-3 and TRBJ2-3; 10 positions agree with TRBD2. Germline V CDR1 and CDR2: LGHNA, YSLEER. V lost 1 base, J lost 3 bases, and 10 bases stayed unmatched. This CDR3 contains 18 residues. The CDR3 protein is CASSQVGGLAGVTDTQYF. In DNA form, the CDR3 reads TGCGCCAGCAGCCAAGTAGGGGGGCTAGCGGGAGTAACAGATACGCAGTATTTT.

V and J are TRBV28 and TRBJ2-3; 8 nucleotides line up with TRBD2. The length of the CDR3 is 15 residues. The trim removed 2 bases at V and 3 bases at J, leaving 4 bases unmatched. Germline CDR1 reads MDHEN; CDR2 reads SYDVKM. CDR3 in amino acids: CASSLDASGTDTQYF. The CDR3 bases are TGTGCCAGCAGTTTAGATGCTAGCGGGACAGATACGCAGTATTTT.

The chain employs TRBV5-1 and TRBJ1-1, with 8 bases matching TRBD1. The J segment lost 4 bases and the V segment lost 4 bases, leaving 6 bases of the junction unmatched. CDR1 is SGHRS, CDR2 YFSETQ, per germline. The CDR3 contains 14 residues. CDR3: CASSAGQGGTEAFF. In DNA form, the CDR3 reads TGCGCCAGCAGCGCCGGACAGGGCGGCACTGAAGCTTTCTTT. The entire variable domain, with the rest obtained from reference TRBV5-1 and TRBJ1-1, is as follows: KAGVTQTPRYLIKTRGQQVTLSCSPISGHRSVSWYQQTPGQGLQFLFEYFSETQRNKGNFPGRFSGRQFSNSRSEMNVSTLELGDSALYLCASSAGQGGTEAFFGQGTRLTVV.

V usage is TRBV6-1 and J usage is TRBJ2-5; D is unclear. Near its end, the DNA agrees better with TRBJ2-7, so the J call may be wrong. Germline-derived CDR1 and CDR2 are MNHNS and SASEGT. This CDR3 region has 14 residues. In DNA, the CDR3 is TGTGCCAGCAGTGAAGCCTACCCGGCCCACGAGCAGTACTTC. Its protein product is CASSEAYPAHEQYF.